The present T cell receptor beta chain was sequenced within a study of T cells in Graves' hyperthyroidism and ophthalmopathy (dated by TCRdb to between 2017 and 2020). A note on the overall study: Peripheral blood was collected at initial diagnosis, before any treatment. In about 6 Graves' hyperthyroidism patients, the study also compared T-cell repertoires from thyroid tissue with T-cell repertoires from blood. Whether ophthalmopathy could be predicted prospectively was tested in an independent validation cohort made up of 18 to 20 hyperthyroidism patients plus 17 patients who later progressed to ophthalmopathy. The 75 to 100 discovery patients were divided at random into training and test sets in a 7:3 ratio. The paper reports TCR Vbeta CDR3 sequencing of more than 120 peripheral blood samples: around 41 ophthalmopathy, approximately 74 hyperthyroidism and about 17 progressor patients. Once sampling was done, hyperthyroidism patients were given methimazole at a starting dose of 30 mg daily, whereas ophthalmopathy patients were given high-dose intravenous methylprednisolone. TCR V-J signatures able to tell the groups apart were searched for in a discovery cohort of 95 or so patients, of whom more than 40 had Graves' ophthalmopathy and 55 to 65 had stable Graves' hyperthyroidism.

What the work shows at the level of the full study, not this receptor alone: Sample size was not statistically predetermined, and investigators were not blinded to group allocation. A 13 V-J signature model separated ophthalmopathy from stable hyperthyroidism, with approximately 86% sensitivity and roughly 81% specificity in cross-validation and 80%/75% in testing. During validation, the model predicted progression to ophthalmopathy a median of approximately 6 months ahead of onset, with approximately 70% sensitivity and roughly 72% specificity. Most expanded thyroid clonotypes (frequency above 0.001) were also detected in blood, suggesting blood repertoires may reflect thyroid immune responses.

The TCR beta CDR3 regions were amplified from the RNA transcripts. For the first round of RT-PCR on the TCR CDR3, the HTBI primer set was used together with the Qiagen OneStep RT-PCR kit. The libraries were constructed in a second round of multiplex PCR and then size-selected and purified. Libraries were sequenced paired-end with 100 bp reads on an Illumina HiSeq2000. As for the authors' bioinformatics: Raw data were processed with SOAPnuke, discarding reads with adapters, uncalled bases, mean Phred below 15, or no exact constant-primer or identifier match. High-quality paired reads were merged using COPE v1.2.5, and each unique nucleotide sequence was defined as a clonotype. Clonotypes were aligned to IMGT TRBV, TRBD and TRBJ reference segments using MiTCR v1.1. Analysis was restricted to V-J combinations with a frequency above 0.0001, which covered 99.2% of repertoires. A TCS score was defined as the ratio of F50 (clonal expansion) to E x V (chaos), with BLOSUM62-based TCRdist applied between CDR3 peptides within each V-J. Welch's t-statistics and random forest reduced fewer than 550 V-J features to around 14, which were used in a naive Bayes classifier (R e1071). TCRdb reran the public reads through fastp at Q25 and MiXCR, keeping productive beta chains. Here each entry gathers all rows of one CDR3 protein and keeps the most common genes and DNA. TCRdb's processing, not the study's, gives the V and J calls here. This sample is represented by more than 300,000 distinct CDR3 sequences; 18% of them were singletons. The leading ten clones occupy about 38% of the sample.

Ophthalmopathy patients had moderately to severely active disease, Clinical Activity Score of at least 3, NOSPECS grade of at least 4, and duration under 3 months. Patients with uncontrolled infections, other autoimmune diseases, pregnancy or lactation were excluded. Diagnoses relied on clinical symptoms, serum thyroxine and TRAb, thyroid ultrasound and orbital computed tomography. PBMCs were isolated from about 9 ml of fresh peripheral blood by Ficoll-Paque density gradient centrifugation. Total RNA was extracted using Trizol reagent, and RNA quality was assessed on an Agilent 2100 Bioanalyzer. Comments on this clonotype: No antigen is known for it. No quality values exist for individual bases; no much larger clone is one base distant.

Reading from cysteine to phenylalanine, the CDR3 counts 16 amino acids. Only CDR3 DNA remains: 48 bases, in frame from the first base. Trimming takes 9 bases off V and 3 bases off J; junction bases not matched to a gene: 15. The germline V gene gives CDR1 as ENHRY and CDR2 as SYGVKD. The TCR originated in a man younger than 30 with Graves' ophthalmopathy. In this chain, TRBV10-3 is recombined with TRBJ2-7; the central 9 bases match TRBD2. The sample consisted of blood. The DNA is as follows: TGTGCCATAACAAAAGGGGAGCGGGGGGACTACTACGAGCAGTACTTC. This gives the protein CAITKGERGDYYEQYF.